This T cell receptor (beta chain) was identified during a study of blood T cell repertoires in COVID-19. Study-level information: Whether acute or convalescent, the COVID-19 samples came from the United States, Italy and Spain.

The repertoire was sequenced with immunoSEQ multiplex PCR; TCRdb's copy has only in-frame clones and lacks some. The data show approximately 210,000 clones, roughly 88% seen once. Sample: peripheral blood. The source is a man aged 18 to 35 with active or convalescent COVID-19.

CDR3 sequence (DNA): TGTGCCACCTCCCAAGCCAGGGTGGGAGAAAAACTGTTTTTT. Encoded protein: CATSQARVGEKLFF. V and J are TRBV15 and TRBJ1-4; tentative D call: TRBD1 (5 bases). Germline V CDR1 and CDR2: LNHNV, YYDKDF (reference sequence). The CDR3 extends over 14 amino acids. Trimming stripped 8 bases from V and 8 bases from J, with 18 bases between.